What follows describes a single T cell receptor beta chain. Expressed TCRB transcripts were sequenced because the isolated RNA had all been reverse transcribed beforehand. Repertoires were generated with immunoSEQ multiplex PCR, while TCRdb's copy carries only in-frame clones and drops some. Here the sample spans a few hundred thousand clones, 25% to 35% being singletons. This sample stems from a study of beta chain features in type 1 diabetes. V dropped 6 bases and J dropped 4; count of bases not matched to a gene: 5. The CDR3 consists of 15 residues. The germline gives CDR1 SEHNR, CDR2 FQNEAQ (reference sequence).

The V and J genes are TRBV7-9 and TRBJ2-2; 10 bases align to TRBD1. The TCR was taken from a young man in good health. The specimen was naive CD4+ T cells from blood. CDR3 sequence reads: CASSLRDRGTGELFF. CDR3 DNA sequence: TGTGCCAGCAGTTTACGGGACAGGGGCACCGGGGAGCTGTTTTTT.